Presented here are 15 T cell receptor beta chains from one specimen sequenced in a study of blood T cell repertoires in COVID-19. Some clones are missing from TCRdb's copy, which holds only in-frame ones; the method was immunoSEQ multiplex PCR. The sample has about 260,000 clones, 84% seen once. The sequencing sample was made of peripheral blood. The receptors stem from a man aged 55-75 years with acute or convalescent COVID-19.

The V call is TRBV25-1, the J call TRBJ2-2, with 9 bases aligning to TRBD1. This CDR3 has 15 amino acids. V lost 3 bases to trimming and J lost 3 bases; unmatched junction nucleotides: 2. Germline-derived CDR1 and CDR2 are MGHDK and SYGVNS. CDR3 residues: CASSEDRGYTGELFF. In DNA form, the CDR3 reads TGTGCCAGCAGTGAGGACAGGGGCTACACCGGGGAGCTGTTTTTT. Using reference TRBV25-1 and TRBJ2-2 for the parts outside the CDR3, the full variable domain is EADIYQTPRYLVIGTGKKITLECSQTMGHDKMYWYQQDPGMELHLIHYSYGVNSTEKGDLSSESTVSRIRTEHFPLTLESARPSHTSQYLCASSEDRGYTGELFFGEGSRLTVL.

There are a few counts of this clone. The rearrangement links TRBV4-2 to TRBJ2-7; 11 bases agree with TRBD2. CDR3 size: 15 residues. V shed 0 bases, J shed 5 bases, and the junction held 3 bases outside the gene matches. CDR1 LGHNA and CDR2 YNFKEQ come from the germline V gene. This chain's CDR3 is CASSQELAGDHEQYF. In nucleotides, the CDR3 is TGTGCCAGCAGCCAAGAACTAGCGGGAGACCACGAGCAGTACTTC.

This clone showed up just a few times. The chain joins TRBV7-2 to TRBJ1-1; TRBD1 is a possible D gene (6 bases). Germline CDR1 is SGHTA and CDR2 is FQGNSA. V gave up 4 bases and J gave up 7 bases, with 16 bases separating them. The CDR3 totals 14 residues. The CDR3 region is CASSSRGGEGEAFF. CDR3 DNA: TGTGCCAGCAGCTCCCGAGGGGGTGAGGGTGAAGCTTTCTTT.

The chain has TRBV10-3 and TRBJ2-2, with 10 bases that match TRBD2. The CDR3 extends over 14 amino acids. The germline V gene encodes CDR1 ENHRY and CDR2 SYGVKD. J was trimmed by 4 bases and V by 6 bases; bases with no gene match: 2. The CDR3 DNA reads TGTGCCATCAGACTAGCGGGGATCACCGGGGAGCTGTTTTTT. Translation gives CAIRLAGITGELFF.

This chain connects TRBV5-5 to TRBJ2-1; D call uncertain. The CDR3 length is 13 residues. CDR1 is SGHKS and CDR2 is YYEKEE in the germline V gene (reference sequence). V dropped 0 bases and J dropped 5 bases, with 6 bases sitting between them. The chain's CDR3 is CASSLGPDNEQFF. CDR3 nucleotide sequence: TGTGCCAGCAGCTTGGGTCCTGACAATGAGCAGTTCTTC.

The chain combines TRBV9 with TRBJ1-1; 7 bases match TRBD1. J lost 8 bases, V lost 3 bases, and 10 bases had no gene match. CDR1 and CDR2 from the germline V gene are SGDLS and YYNGEE. CDR3 size: 14 residues. CDR3 sequence (DNA): TGTGCCAGCAGCGCATCGGGGGACAGTAAAGAAGCTTTCTTT. As protein: CASSASGDSKEAFF.

The rearrangement uses TRBV13 and TRBJ1-6, with 7 bases matching TRBD1. J lost 7 bases, V lost 5 bases, and 8 bases had no gene match. This CDR3 comprises 15 residues. From germline, CDR1 is PRHDT and CDR2 FYEKMQ (reference sequence). The DNA for the CDR3 is TGTGCCAGCAGCAACCCGACAGGGAAGAATTCACCCCTCCACTTT. Translation: CASSNPTGKNSPLHF.

The V call is TRBV7-2, the J call TRBJ1-5; no reliable D call. Germline lookup yields CDR1 SGHTA and CDR2 FQGNSA. The CDR3 extends over 13 amino acids. V was pared by 2 bases and J by 5 bases, with 7 bases between. CDR3 sequence: CASSLRRDQPQHF. CDR3 coding DNA: TGTGCCAGCAGCTTACGGCGGGATCAGCCCCAGCATTTT.

This chain joins TRBV10-1 and TRBJ1-1, with TRBD1 as a possible D gene (6 bases). There are 15 residues in the CDR3. Per the germline V gene, CDR1 is WNHNN and CDR2 is SYGVQD (reference sequence). The V gene lost 3 bases and the J gene lost 2 bases, with 13 bases spanning the gap. The CDR3 spells CASSDSTGGNTEAFF. CDR3 bases: TGCGCCAGCAGTGACTCGACAGGCGGTAACACTGAAGCTTTCTTT.

The J gene is TRBJ1-2, the V gene TRBV28, with D possibly being TRBD1 (6 bases). Germline V CDR1 and CDR2: MDHEN, SYDVKM. V was clipped by 7 bases and J by 1 base, with 19 bases between them. The CDR3 is 16 residues long. CDR3 sequence reads: CASISNGQIFNYGYTF. Here the CDR3 DNA reads TGTGCCAGCATAAGCAACGGACAGATCTTTAACTATGGCTACACCTTC.

The V call is TRBV5-6, the J call TRBJ1-1; a weak D match, TRBD1 (5 bases). V was cut by 1 base and J by 4 bases, with 11 bases left in between. CDR1 and CDR2 (germline): SGHDT, YYEEEE. The CDR3 consists of 14 residues. CDR3 bases: TGTGCCAGCAGCTTGCGATCAGGGTCCACTGAAGCTTTCTTT. Encoded protein: CASSLRSGSTEAFF.

The chain uses TRBV2 and TRBJ2-1; 8 positions agree with TRBD1. The germline V gene has CDR1 SNHLY and CDR2 FYNNEI. The CDR3 is 14 residues long. Unmatched junction bases numbered 3, after V lost 6 bases and J lost 2 bases. The CDR3 sequence: CASSLTGAYNEQFF. Here the CDR3 DNA reads TGTGCCAGCAGCCTGACAGGGGCCTACAATGAGCAGTTCTTC.

The chain recombines TRBV2 with TRBJ2-7; D possibly corresponds to TRBD1 (6 bases). V lost 4 bases and J 3 bases, leaving 13 bases between the germline ends. The CDR3 consists of 14 residues. Germline lookup yields CDR1 SNHLY and CDR2 FYNNEI. For the CDR3, the DNA is TGTGCCAGCAGTGCTGGGCAGGGACACTACGAGCAGTACTTC. The encoded protein is CASSAGQGHYEQYF.

The chain carries TRBV6-1 and TRBJ1-1; D unclear. CDR3 length: 14 amino acids. V lost 2 bases to trimming and J lost 2 bases, with 9 bases between them. Germline CDR1 and CDR2: MNHNS and SASEGT. The CDR3 loop reads CASSERGANTEAFF. In nucleotides, the CDR3 is TGTGCCAGCAGTGAACGGGGAGCCAACACTGAAGCTTTCTTT.

As regards this clone: At one boundary the junction diverges from the germline segment, which might be a read error. V usage is TRBV2 and J usage is TRBJ2-1; D not resolved. The length of the CDR3 is 9 residues. Germline assignment: CDR1 SNHLY and CDR2 FYNNEI. The CDR3 nucleotides are TGTGCCAGCAGTGGTCGGGTGCTCTTC. This translates into CASSGRVLF.